The clone carrying this T cell receptor beta chain was recorded a few times. Per the original methods: Cell counts per sample came from amplifying reference gene primers. Assay used: immunoSEQ multiplex PCR; TCRdb lists only in-frame clones, some missing. V, J and clone size are those of that table, while D and trimming were read from the DNA. Of about 210,000 clones listed, about 78% are singletons. Looked up from germline, CDR1 is MNHEY and CDR2 is SVGEGT. The V and J ends lost 4 bases and 4 bases respectively, with 17 bases between them. This CDR3 has 16 residues. This record comes from a study of blood T cell repertoires in COVID-19.

The receptor was derived from a woman in her 70s with acute or convalescent COVID-19. The rearrangement joins TRBV6-2 or TRBV6-3 to TRBJ2-1; D perhaps matches TRBD2 (5 bases). Sequenced: peripheral blood. The CDR3 region is CASSSSFSAGYNEQFF. For the CDR3, the DNA is TGTGCCAGCAGTTCCTCCTTTAGTGCGGGTTACAATGAGCAGTTCTTC.